This T cell receptor (beta chain) originates from a study of cytomegalovirus exposure and HLA in healthy donors. Unrecorded immune exposures were likely, despite nominal health at sampling. Primers for the PCR totalled 60 Vbeta and 13 Jbeta. Sequenced by immunoSEQ multiplex PCR; TCRdb stores in-frame clones only, minus some. The sample lists over 150,000 clones; 84% were seen once. The CDR3 length is 15 residues. J lost 3 bases, V lost 3 bases, and 7 bases had no gene match. CDR1 and CDR2 (germline): SQVTM, ANQGSEA. The chain has TRBV29-1 and TRBJ1-2; TRBD1 aligns across 10 bases. The receptor comes from a girl under 18 in good health and CMV-seropositive. The sample consisted of PBMCs. CDR3 sequence reads: CSVEGPGTGDYGYTF. The CDR3 DNA sequence: TGCAGCGTTGAGGGTCCCGGGACAGGGGACTATGGCTACACCTTC.